The 6 T cell receptor beta chains listed next were all sequenced from one sample in a study of blood T cell repertoires in COVID-19. Data came from immunoSEQ multiplex PCR; TCRdb stores just in-frame clones and leaves some out. The sample shows around 200,000 clones, approximately 89% of them seen only once. The sample consisted of PBMCs or T cells enriched from blood (not recorded which). The receptors derive from a woman aged 40 to 49 with acute COVID-19.

The chain uses TRBV9 and TRBJ2-1, with 14 bases that match TRBD2. Trimming at V came to 4 bases and at J to 9 bases, leaving 6 bases not matched to a gene. CDR1 and CDR2 (germline): SGDLS, YYNGEE. There are 15 residues in the CDR3. This CDR3 is CASSPRLAGGPEQFF. The CDR3 coding sequence is TGTGCCAGCAGCCCTCGACTAGCGGGGGGGCCTGAGCAGTTCTTC.

The rearrangement uses TRBV18 and TRBJ1-1, with D possibly matching TRBD1 (5 bases). This CDR3 has 15 residues. Germline V gene sequence: CDR1 KGHSH, CDR2 LQKENI. V lost 3 bases and J lost 0, with 11 bases in between. The CDR3 nucleotides are TGTGCCAGCTCACCGTCAGGGTTCATGAACACTGAAGCTTTCTTT. This translates into CASSPSGFMNTEAFF.

The chain has TRBV6-5 and TRBJ2-1, with 7 nucleotides matching TRBD2. CDR1 is MNHEY and CDR2 is SVGAGI in the germline V gene. The CDR3 covers 14 residues. V lost 4 bases, J lost 7 bases, and 7 bases stayed unmatched. CDR3 in amino acids: CASSSSGTKNEQFF. CDR3 nucleotides: TGTGCCAGCAGTTCCTCCGGGACTAAAAATGAGCAGTTCTTC.

The chain couples TRBV7-2 to TRBJ1-6; the D gene is possibly TRBD1 (6 bases). Germline V gene lookup returns CDR1 SGHTA and CDR2 FQGNSA. CDR3 length: 17 amino acids. Trimming removed 3 bases from V and 7 bases from J, with 19 bases in between. CDR3 sequence (DNA): TGTGCCAGCAGCTTGTGGGATCCCGGGACACGAAATTCACCCCTCCACTTT. Its protein is CASSLWDPGTRNSPLHF.

With respect to this clone: At one end, the junction sequence differs from germline, possibly due to a read error. The chain joins TRBV5-8 to TRBJ2-7; 7 bases match TRBD2. Per the germline V gene, CDR1 is SGHTS and CDR2 is YDEGEE. This CDR3 comprises 14 residues. CDR3 DNA sequence: TGTGCCAGCACCCTGCACTCGACTAGCTCCTCTTCTCGTTTC. Translating gives CASTLHSTSSSSRF.

The V call is TRBV19, the J call TRBJ2-1; 8 bases are a match to TRBD1. V lost 6 bases, J lost 2 bases, and 6 bases stayed unmatched. The CDR3 spans 15 residues. Germline V gives CDR1 LNHDA, CDR2 SQIVND (reference sequence). The CDR3 DNA follows: TGTGCCAGTAGCCAACAGGGGGGAACCTACAATGAGCAGTTCTTC. It encodes CASSQQGGTYNEQFF.